This passage covers 18 T cell receptor beta chains from one sample sequenced in a study of blood T cells in healthy people across ages. The second PCR ran about 6 to 12 cycles with a sample-barcoded 5' primer and J-beta primers. TCRdb processed the 5' RACE reads anew with MiXCR; each CDR3 protein has one entry. The sample has over 1,500,000 distinct CDR3 sequences; about 49% are singletons. Sample: blood. All receptors derive from a middle-aged woman in good health.

In its sample, this clonotype was seen once. V is TRBV27 and J is TRBJ1-5; 7 bases map to TRBD1. The length of the CDR3 is 15 residues. Looked up from germline, CDR1 is MNHEY and CDR2 is SMNVEV (reference sequence). V was clipped by 3 bases and J by 1 base; unmatched bases: 3. The CDR3 region is CASSFRGDSNQPQHF. As DNA, the CDR3 is TGTGCCAGCAGTTTCAGGGGGGACAGCAATCAGCCCCAGCATTTT.

This chain joins TRBV28 and TRBJ2-5; a weak D match, TRBD2 (6 bases). V gave up 6 bases and J gave up 6 bases, with 11 bases separating them. The CDR3 has 12 amino acids. Germline V CDR1 and CDR2: MDHEN, SYDVKM. CDR3 DNA sequence: TGTGCCAGCAGGGCGGAGGGGAAGACCCAGTACTTC. Protein product: CASRAEGKTQYF.

The chain has TRBV20-1 and TRBJ2-1; D gene uncertain. V lost 3 bases, J lost 0 bases, and 12 bases lay in between. The length of the CDR3 is 15 residues. Germline V gene lookup returns CDR1 DFQATT and CDR2 SNEGSKA (reference sequence). As DNA, the CDR3 is TGCAGTGCTAGTTCGGGTCCAAGCTCCTACAATGAGCAGTTCTTC. Its protein product is CSASSGPSSYNEQFF.

As for this clonotype: An end of the junction does not agree with germline; a read error may underlie this. This rearrangement joins TRBV6-2 or TRBV6-3 to TRBJ2-7, with 7 bases fitting TRBD1. CDR1 is MNHEY and CDR2 is SVGEGT in the germline V gene. The CDR3 extends over 15 amino acids. For the CDR3, the DNA is TGTGACAGCAGTTTTCTACGGGACAGTTTAGACGAGCAGTACTTC. This encodes CDSSFLRDSLDEQYF.

J is TRBJ1-2 and V is TRBV7-8; unclear D gene. CDR3 size: 12 residues. Germline V gene sequence: CDR1 SGHVS, CDR2 FQNEAQ. With 4 bases removed from V and 7 bases from J, the gap between germline ends came to 10 bases. The CDR3 DNA reads TGTGCCAGCAGCTCTGGTATTGGTGGCTACACCTTC. This translates into CASSSGIGGYTF.

With respect to this clonotype: A junction boundary mismatches the germline segment, possibly from a read error. This chain connects TRBV20-1 to TRBJ2-1; D is ambiguous. CDR3 length: 13 residues. Germline V gives CDR1 DFQATT, CDR2 SNEGSKA (reference sequence). The CDR3 protein is CSAGDVVGNEQFF. The CDR3, as DNA: TGCAGTGCTGGAGACGTGGTTGGGAATGAGCAGTTCTTC.

This clonotype came up once. Given a much more abundant clone one base away, this may be a read error. The J gene is TRBJ2-3, the V gene TRBV5-1, with D hard to call. The germline V and J ends were trimmed by 6 bases and 2 bases, with 7 bases remaining between them. The CDR3 totals 12 residues. The germline V gene has CDR1 SGHRS and CDR2 YFSETQ. For the CDR3, the DNA is TGCGCCAGCATGGGGTACACAGATACGCAGTATTTT. It yields the protein CASMGYTDTQYF.

This clonotype was observed a handful of times. The V and J genes are TRBV11-2 and TRBJ2-3; 8 bases are shared with TRBD1. The germline CDR1 and CDR2 sequences are SGHAT and FQNNGV. CDR3 size: 15 residues. V was clipped by 3 bases and J by 3 bases; unmatched bases: 5. The CDR3 is CASSLGQDSTDTQYF. The CDR3, as DNA: TGTGCCAGCAGCTTGGGACAGGATTCGACAGATACGCAGTATTTT.

The chain has TRBV6-1 and TRBJ1-5; 11 bases are shared with TRBD1. Unmatched junction bases numbered 9, after V lost 7 bases and J lost 7 bases. The CDR3 sequence is 15 residues long. Germline-derived CDR1 and CDR2 are MNHNS and SASEGT. CDR3 residues: CASIRTGGGGQPQHF. In DNA, the CDR3 is TGTGCCAGCATAAGGACAGGGGGCGGTGGGCAGCCCCAGCATTTT.

This clonotype was counted only a few times. This chain uses TRBV20-1 with TRBJ1-6; a possible D gene is TRBD1 (5 bases). The CDR3 contains 10 residues. The V gene's germline CDR1 is DFQATT and CDR2 SNEGSKA (reference sequence). V shed 4 bases and J shed 11 bases, with 6 bases lying between them. For the CDR3, the DNA is TGCAGTGCTACGGGGCCACCCCTCCACTTT. It specifies CSATGPPLHF.

The chain links TRBV28 to TRBJ2-5; no definite D call. This CDR3 has 14 residues. V lost 0 bases to trimming and J lost 2 bases, with 7 bases between them. The germline gives CDR1 MDHEN, CDR2 SYDVKM. This CDR3 reads CASSLWRPQETQYF. CDR3 nucleotides: TGTGCCAGCAGTTTATGGCGGCCACAAGAGACCCAGTACTTC.

This clonotype was seen only a few times. The chain has TRBV6-5 and TRBJ1-4, with 7 bases aligning to TRBD1. Germline V gene sequence: CDR1 MNHEY, CDR2 SVGAGI. After removal of 5 bases from V and 7 bases from J, the junction contained 7 bases not matched to a gene. The CDR3 runs to 14 residues. CDR3 loop: CASSEQGIIEKLFF. The DNA of the CDR3 is TGTGCCAGCAGTGAACAGGGGATCATTGAAAAACTGTTTTTT.

This clonotype was seen a handful of times. This chain connects TRBV29-1 to TRBJ2-3; D not certain. Germline loops: CDR1 SQVTM, CDR2 ANQGSEA. This CDR3 is built from 11 residues. The CDR3 DNA reads TGCAGTTGGCAAAGAGGCGATACGCAGTATTTT. This sequence encodes CSWQRGDTQYF.

The V and J genes are TRBV12-3 or TRBV12-4 and TRBJ2-3, with D perhaps TRBD1 (5 bases). CDR3 length equals 14 residues. Trimming took off 6 bases at V and 6 bases at J, with 16 bases between the two ends. CDR3 nucleotides: TGTGCCAGCAGCTCCGACAGCATGAGGGATACGCAGTATTTT. Translating gives CASSSDSMRDTQYF.

This clonotype was picked up a small number of times. This chain connects TRBV2 to TRBJ2-3; no firm D call. In germline, CDR1 is SNHLY, CDR2 FYNNEI. There are 15 residues in the CDR3. Trimming stripped 6 bases from V and 4 bases from J, with 17 bases between. The CDR3 DNA sequence: TGTGCCAGCAGCCCTTCGTGGGGAAGGGCAGATACGCAGTATTTT. Translating it yields CASSPSWGRADTQYF.

The rearrangement links TRBV6-1 to TRBJ2-3; 14 bases fit TRBD2. V lost 4 bases and J lost 6; bases outside the gene matches: 9. The CDR3 is 17 residues long. CDR1 and CDR2 (germline): MNHNS, SASEGT. In DNA, the CDR3 is TGTGCCAGCAGTGCGTCCGGGACTAGCGGGGGAATGGATACGCAGTATTTT. It is translated as CASSASGTSGGMDTQYF.

The rearrangement joins TRBV6-2 or TRBV6-3 to TRBJ2-7, with TRBD1 matching 9 bases. Trimming cost V 4 bases and J 6 bases; bases outside gene matches: 7. In germline, CDR1 is MNHEY, CDR2 SVGEGT. This CDR3 region has 14 residues. The CDR3 nucleotides are TGTGCCAGCAGTTCCGGGACAGGGTCATCCGAGCAGTACTTC. It translates to CASSSGTGSSEQYF.

The rearrangement links TRBV20-1 to TRBJ1-2; 9 bases fit TRBD1. V was clipped by 0 bases and J by 8 bases; unmatched bases: 7. The germline CDR1 and CDR2 sequences are DFQATT and SNEGSKA (reference sequence). This CDR3 spans 14 amino acids. The chain's CDR3 is CSARDKTGGNGYTF. In nucleotides, the CDR3 is TGCAGTGCTAGAGATAAGACAGGGGGAAACGGCTACACCTTC.